This T cell receptor (beta chain) appears in the sequencing data of a study of blood T cell repertoires in COVID-19. As originally analysed: Reference gene primer amplification yielded estimated nucleated cell counts. Libraries were prepared by immunoSEQ multiplex PCR; TCRdb keeps only in-frame clonotypes and omits some of them. That table furnishes V, J and clone size, whereas the DNA furnished D and trimming. The data show over 250,000 clones, about 89% seen once. V was trimmed by 5 bases and J by 4 bases, leaving 12 bases between them. This CDR3 is built from 13 residues. V is TRBV12-3 or TRBV12-4 and J is TRBJ2-7; D may be TRBD1 (5 bases). The TCR comes from a man aged 35 to 55 who had recovered from COVID-19. The specimen was PBMCs or T cells enriched from blood (not recorded which). The CDR3: CASSHDSRYEQYF. The DNA of the CDR3 is TGTGCCAGCAGTCACGACAGCCGATACGAGCAGTACTTC.